The clone carrying this T cell receptor beta chain came up a few times. Its specificity is unknown. This specimen comes from a study of OX40 agonist ivuxolimab in advanced cancers. Study information: Three dose-escalation patients had partial responses: one with hepatocellular carcinoma and two with cutaneous melanoma.

Study-level points and caveats: CD8+ T cells were the subset that, on average, had more expanded clones than CD4+.

TCRdb's table, derived via immunoSEQ multiplex PCR, lists solely in-frame clones and lacks some. The table has around 39,000 clones, around 82% seen once. CDR3 size: 16 residues. CDR1 is SGHVS and CDR2 is FQNEAQ in the germline V gene. V dropped 3 bases and J dropped 2; count of bases not matched to a gene: 7. The chain employs TRBV7-8 and TRBJ2-4; 7 bases are a match to TRBD1. This sequence originates from an adult with an advanced solid tumor such as melanoma, head and neck, liver or kidney cancer. The sequencing here drew on CD4+ or CD8+ T cells sorted from blood, taken in a trial of the OX40 agonist ivuxolimab. CDR3: CASSFRQGHTKNIQYF. CDR3 nucleotides: TGTGCCAGCAGCTTCAGACAGGGCCATACCAAAAACATTCAGTACTTC.